Given below is one T cell receptor (beta chain) in context. V lost 0 bases and J lost 3, with 21 bases in between. CDR3 length equals 18 residues. Looked up from germline, CDR1 is SGHTA and CDR2 is FQGTGA. This entry comes from a study of OX40 agonist ivuxolimab in advanced cancers. Repertoires were generated with immunoSEQ multiplex PCR, while TCRdb's copy carries only in-frame clones and drops some. The sample consists of tens of thousands of clones, roughly 89% of them appearing once. This rearrangement joins TRBV7-3 to TRBJ2-7; unclear D gene. This receptor was obtained from an adult with an advanced solid tumor such as melanoma, head and neck, liver or kidney cancer. The sample consisted of CD4+ or CD8+ T cells sorted from blood, taken in a trial of the OX40 agonist ivuxolimab. In nucleotides, the CDR3 is TGTGCCAGCAGCTTAACGTTTCGCCCCTTTAACGCCCTCTACGAGCAGTACTTC. Protein product: CASSLTFRPFNALYEQYF.